This TCR beta chain was sequenced in a study of blood T cell repertoires in COVID-19. Study at large: Whether acute or convalescent, the COVID-19 samples came from the United States, Italy and Spain. PBMCs, B-cell-depleted T cells, or T cells provided the cDNA or gDNA that made up the material.

In the original analysis: Amplification of reference gene primers was used by the study to estimate nucleated cell counts. Assay: immunoSEQ multiplex PCR; the TCRdb copy retains only in-frame clones and omits some. The V and J calls and the clone size are those of that table, but D and trimming were determined from the DNA. The profile shows about 170,000 clones, around 86% of them singletons. This sequence originates from a woman at least 80 years old in a cohort sampled during active or convalescent COVID-19. Sequenced sample: peripheral blood.

The CDR3 reads CASSSSGDSPYNEQFF. Here the CDR3 DNA reads TGTGCCAGCAGTTCGAGCGGCGATAGTCCGTACAATGAGCAGTTCTTC. The chain couples TRBV6-4 to TRBJ2-1; the D gene is possibly TRBD2 (5 bases). CDR3 length equals 16 residues. From germline, CDR1 is MRHNA and CDR2 SNTAGT. Trimming left V 5 bases short and J 4 bases short, with 18 bases between.